A selection of T cell receptor beta chains follows, all from one sample in a study of blood T cell repertoires in COVID-19. Generated by immunoSEQ multiplex PCR, the TCRdb table keeps only in-frame clones and is missing some. The repertoire holds around 150,000 clones, with 70% to 85% as singletons. Sequenced input: peripheral blood. The receptors were sampled from a woman in her fifties or sixties in a cohort sampled during active or convalescent COVID-19. Both conserved end residues are part of each CDR3. D genes are given only for firm matches. Rows may omit the clone size; those that give it use once, few, many or a size class.

j_call,v_call,clone_size,d_call,cdr3_aa,cdr3_nt
TRBJ1-3,TRBV9,-,-,CASSQGRDSGNTIYF,TGTGCCAGCAGCCAAGGGCGGGATTCTGGAAACACCATATATTTT
TRBJ2-1,TRBV11-3,-,-,CASSSDGPGNFNEQFF,TGTGCCAGCAGCTCTGATGGTCCAGGGAATTTCAATGAGCAGTTCTTC
TRBJ1-4,TRBV7-2,-,-,CASSGREWEKLFF,TGTGCCAGCAGCGGGCGTGAGTGGGAAAAACTGTTTTTT
TRBJ1-5,TRBV5-5,-,-,CASSQLTGINQPQHF,TGTGCCAGCAGCCAACTAACAGGGATAAATCAGCCCCAGCATTTT
TRBJ1-2,TRBV30,-,-,CAWTVRWPTTNYGYTF,TGTGCCTGGACCGTTCGGTGGCCCACTACTAACTATGGCTACACCTTC
TRBJ2-3,TRBV7-2,-,TRBD2,CASTSGTSGGTQYF,TGTGCCAGCACCAGCGGGACTAGCGGGGGTACGCAGTATTTT
TRBJ2-7,TRBV7-8,-,-,CASSPGTPSGQYF,TGTGCCAGCAGCCCCGGGACACCCTCGGGGCAGTACTTC
TRBJ1-1,TRBV27,-,-,CASSSLGGNTEAFF,TGTGCCAGCTCCTCTTTGGGAGGGAACACTGAAGCTTTCTTT
TRBJ2-1,TRBV27,-,-,CASRRGGADYNEQFF,TGTGCCAGCCGGAGGGGGGGGGCGGATTACAATGAGCAGTTCTTC
TRBJ1-1,TRBV19,-,-,CASSKGSGGRNTEAFF,TGTGCCAGTAGTAAGGGATCGGGGGGCCGGAACACTGAAGCTTTCTTT
TRBJ2-7,TRBV6-2/TRBV6-3,many,-,CASSLTETYEQYF,TGTGCCAGCAGTCTGACAGAGACCTACGAGCAGTACTTC
TRBJ1-1,TRBV5-5,-,TRBD1,CASSVTGLLTEAFF,TGTGCCAGCAGCGTGACAGGGTTGTTGACTGAAGCTTTCTTT
TRBJ2-1,TRBV5-1,-,TRBD2,CASSRSGGYNEQFF,TGCGCCAGCAGCCGAAGCGGGGGGTACAATGAGCAGTTCTTC
TRBJ2-3,TRBV29-1,-,TRBD2,CSVRLAGRLQDTQYF,TGCAGCGTCCGACTAGCGGGGCGTCTACAAGATACGCAGTATTTT
TRBJ2-5,TRBV7-9,-,-,CASSNYRDQETQYF,TGTGCCAGCAGCAACTACAGGGACCAAGAGACCCAGTACTTC
TRBJ2-5,TRBV11-2,many,-,CASSLDVGLPSVETQYF,TGTGCCAGCAGCTTAGATGTAGGACTCCCCTCCGTCGAGACCCAGTACTTC
TRBJ2-7,TRBV10-1,-,-,CASSESTGSHEQYF,TGCGCCAGCAGTGAGTCTACAGGATCCCACGAGCAGTACTTC
TRBJ1-4,TRBV7-9,-,-,CASSPRQGSNEKLFF,TGTGCCAGCAGCCCCCGCCAGGGAAGTAATGAAAAACTGTTTTTT
TRBJ2-1,TRBV19,-,-,CASSGRNLQYNEQFF,TGTGCCAGTAGTGGGAGGAACTTACAATACAATGAGCAGTTCTTC
TRBJ2-5,TRBV11-2,once,TRBD1,CASRGRTGTGEQETQYF,TGTGCCAGCAGGGGAAGGACCGGGACAGGGGAGCAGGAGACCCAGTACTTC
TRBJ1-1,TRBV4-1,-,TRBD1,CASSPEWTGRNEAFF,TGCGCCAGCAGCCCCGAATGGACAGGGAGGAATGAAGCTTTCTTT
TRBJ2-1,TRBV6-1,-,-,CASSEAPGVSYNEQFF,TGTGCCAGCAGTGAAGCACCAGGGGTGTCCTACAATGAGCAGTTCTTC
TRBJ2-7,TRBV6-5,-,TRBD1,CASSRGQGVSYEQYF,TGTGCCAGCAGTAGGGGACAGGGTGTTTCGTACGAGCAGTACTTC
TRBJ1-2,TRBV19,-,-,CASSIEQGLGYTF,TGTGCCAGTAGTATAGAGCAGGGGCTTGGCTACACCTTC
TRBJ2-3,TRBV7-3,-,-,CASSPGWPNTDTQYF,TGTGCCAGCAGCCCGGGGTGGCCGAACACAGATACGCAGTATTTT
TRBJ1-4,TRBV6-5,-,-,CASSPPGLGNEKLFF,TGTGCCAGCAGTCCCCCAGGGCTGGGGAATGAAAAACTGTTTTTT
TRBJ2-7,TRBV7-9,-,-,CASSLRRDYEQYF,TGTGCCAGCAGCTTAAGGAGAGACTACGAGCAGTACTTC
TRBJ1-3,TRBV4-1,-,-,CASSQVGLSGNTIYF,TGCGCCAGCAGCCAAGTGGGCTTATCTGGAAACACCATATATTTT
TRBJ1-5,TRBV19,-,-,CASSRDSINQPQHF,TGTGCCAGTAGTCGGGACTCCATCAATCAGCCCCAGCATTTT
TRBJ2-1,TRBV24-1,-,TRBD2,CATSDRTSGGRNEQFF,TGTGCCACCAGTGATAGGACTAGCGGGGGAAGAAATGAGCAGTTCTTC
TRBJ2-2,TRBV3-1/TRBV3-2,-,-,CASSQDAGVPNTGELFF,TGTGCCAGCAGCCAAGATGCCGGGGTTCCGAACACCGGGGAGCTGTTTTTT
TRBJ1-4,TRBV5-6,-,-,CASSLGGGANEKLFF,TGTGCCAGCAGCTTGGGAGGGGGAGCTAATGAAAAACTGTTTTTT
TRBJ1-2,TRBV18,-,-,CASSPNDLGGLYGYTF,TGTGCCAGCTCACCTAATGACCTGGGAGGGCTCTATGGCTACACCTTC
TRBJ2-1,TRBV24-1,-,TRBD2,CATSDSPSGGANEQFF,TGTGCCACCAGTGACAGCCCTAGCGGGGGGGCCAATGAGCAGTTCTTC
TRBJ1-5,TRBV4-1,many,-,CASSQVPETSNQPQHF,TGCGCCAGCAGCCAAGTACCGGAGACTAGCAATCAGCCCCAGCATTTT
TRBJ1-2,TRBV18,-,TRBD1,CASSPGTGGNYGYTF,TGTGCCAGCTCACCAGGGACAGGGGGCAACTATGGCTACACCTTC
TRBJ1-5,TRBV7-9,-,-,CASSPMTGQPQHF,TGTGCCAGCAGCCCGATGACAGGTCAGCCCCAGCATTTT
TRBJ2-3,TRBV29-1,-,TRBD2,CSAWTSGGVGDTQYF,TGCAGCGCCTGGACTAGCGGGGGGGTTGGAGATACGCAGTATTTT
TRBJ2-3,TRBV9,-,TRBD2,CASSVVPVPSGGARDTQYF,TGTGCCAGCAGCGTAGTCCCCGTCCCTAGCGGGGGGGCGAGAGATACGCAGTATTTT
TRBJ2-7,TRBV2,-,-,CASSEQGDGEQYF,TGTGCCAGCAGTGAACAGGGCGACGGAGAGCAGTACTTC
TRBJ1-3,TRBV5-1,-,-,CASSLVWGLSGNTIYF,TGCGCCAGCAGCTTGGTTTGGGGGCTGTCTGGAAACACCATATATTTT
TRBJ2-5,TRBV10-3,-,TRBD1,CAISDPGQGAREETQYF,TGTGCCATCAGTGACCCGGGACAGGGGGCGCGAGAAGAGACCCAGTACTTC
TRBJ2-3,TRBV30,once,-,CAWSPGGPRDTQYF,TGTGCCTGGAGTCCCGGGGGACCAAGAGATACGCAGTATTTT
TRBJ2-7,TRBV18,-,-,CASSAGRFYEQYF,TGTGCCAGCTCAGCGGGACGTTTCTACGAGCAGTACTTC
TRBJ1-5,TRBV2,-,-,CASSDEAGGNQPQHF,TGTGCCAGCAGTGACGAGGCGGGCGGCAATCAGCCCCAGCATTTT
TRBJ2-7,TRBV10-2,-,-,CASSEDTRSSYEQYF,TGCGCCAGCAGTGAAGATACTAGAAGCTCCTACGAGCAGTACTTC
TRBJ1-2,TRBV12-3/TRBV12-4,-,-,CASSFGADYGYTF,TGTGCCAGCAGTTTTGGGGCAGACTATGGCTACACCTTC
TRBJ1-3,TRBV6-5,-,-,CASKRDGAADTIYF,TGTGCCAGCAAGCGGGACGGAGCCGCGGACACCATATATTTT
TRBJ2-7,TRBV2,-,TRBD2,CASSEEFSGGYEQYF,TGTGCCAGCAGTGAAGAATTTAGCGGGGGCTACGAGCAGTACTTC
TRBJ2-2,TRBV18,-,-,CASSPTQFGGTGELFF,TGTGCCAGCTCACCAACCCAGTTCGGGGGAACCGGGGAGCTGTTTTTT
TRBJ1-1,TRBV2,-,-,CASSVFLGDTEAFF,TGTGCCAGCAGTGTGTTCCTCGGGGACACTGAAGCTTTCTTT
TRBJ2-7,TRBV4-1,-,TRBD2,CASSVGGEQYF,TGCGCCAGCAGCGTGGGAGGGGAGCAGTACTTC
TRBJ2-7,TRBV18,once,-,CASSPPNAQTYEQYF,TGTGCCAGCTCACCACCGAACGCCCAGACCTACGAGCAGTACTTC
TRBJ1-1,TRBV30,-,TRBD1,CALGGQGPYSNTEAFF,TGTGCCTTAGGGGGACAGGGGCCCTACTCGAACACTGAAGCTTTCTTT
TRBJ1-3,TRBV4-3,-,-,CASSQTGSQDTIYF,TGCGCCAGCAGCCAAACGGGGTCGCAAGACACCATATATTTT
TRBJ1-5,TRBV30,few,-,CAWSSLGRGDQPQHF,TGTGCCTGGAGTTCCCTGGGCAGGGGAGACCAGCCCCAGCATTTT
TRBJ1-2,TRBV19,-,-,CASSIRNYGYTF,TGTGCCAGTAGTATCCGGAACTATGGCTACACCTTC
TRBJ2-5,TRBV6-5,once,TRBD2,CASRDWTSQETQYF,TGTGCCAGCAGGGATTGGACTAGTCAAGAGACCCAGTACTTC
TRBJ1-2,TRBV5-4,once,TRBD1,CASSGQVSGRLYGYTF,TGTGCCAGCAGCGGACAGGTCTCCGGTCGACTTTATGGCTACACCTTC
TRBJ2-1,TRBV11-3,-,TRBD2,CASSLRTSGVYNEQFF,TGTGCCAGCAGCTTAAGGACTAGCGGGGTGTACAATGAGCAGTTCTTC